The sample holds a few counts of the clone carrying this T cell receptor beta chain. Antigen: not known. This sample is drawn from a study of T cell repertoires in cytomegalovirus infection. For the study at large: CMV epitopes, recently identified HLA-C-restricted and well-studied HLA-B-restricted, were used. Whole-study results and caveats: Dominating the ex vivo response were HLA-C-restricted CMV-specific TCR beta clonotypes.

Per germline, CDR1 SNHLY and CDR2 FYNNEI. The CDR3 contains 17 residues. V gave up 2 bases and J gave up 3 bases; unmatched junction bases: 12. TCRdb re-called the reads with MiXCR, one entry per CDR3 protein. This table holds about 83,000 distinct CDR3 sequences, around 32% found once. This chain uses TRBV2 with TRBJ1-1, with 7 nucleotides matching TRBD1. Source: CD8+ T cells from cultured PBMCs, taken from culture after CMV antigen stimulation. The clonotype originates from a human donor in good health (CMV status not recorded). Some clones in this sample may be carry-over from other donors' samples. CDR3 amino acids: CASSEKEVWDRHTEAFF. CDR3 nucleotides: TGTGCCAGCAGTGAAAAGGAGGTTTGGGACAGACACACTGAAGCTTTCTTT.